This T cell receptor (beta chain) originates from a study of identifying expanded T cells in peripheral blood. Study results and caveats: Differentially abundant clones: about 1.2 between replicates, around 17 at about 13 days, 19 at four. Variance in clone template counts between approximately two-week samples significantly increased with total template count across all healthy donors.

No infections or other immune events were documented during collection. Using immunoSEQ multiplex PCR, the repertoire was profiled, and TCRdb retains in-frame clones only, with some absent. The table shows roughly 100,000 clones, with 70% to 90% occurring only once. A remark on this clone: What it recognizes is unknown.

V was trimmed by 6 bases and J by 2 bases, leaving 16 bases between them. This CDR3 comprises 15 residues. Germline CDR1 PRHDT, CDR2 FYEKMQ (reference sequence). The TCR sequence derives from a person aged 18 to 75 in good health. The V call is TRBV13, the J call TRBJ2-5, with a weak D call TRBD1 (6 bases). The specimen sequenced was blood. CDR3 protein: CASSWGRSAQETQYF. CDR3 sequence (DNA): TGTGCCAGCAGTTGGGGGCGGAGCGCTCAAGAGACCCAGTACTTC.